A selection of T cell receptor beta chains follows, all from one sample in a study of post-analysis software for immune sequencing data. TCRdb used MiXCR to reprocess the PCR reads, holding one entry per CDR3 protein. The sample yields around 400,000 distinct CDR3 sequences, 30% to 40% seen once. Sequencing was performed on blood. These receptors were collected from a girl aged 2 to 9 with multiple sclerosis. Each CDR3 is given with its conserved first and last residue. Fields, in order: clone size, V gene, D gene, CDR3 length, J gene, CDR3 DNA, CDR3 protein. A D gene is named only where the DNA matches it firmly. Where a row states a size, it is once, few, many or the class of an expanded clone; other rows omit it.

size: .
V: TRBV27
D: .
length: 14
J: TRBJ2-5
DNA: TGTGCCAGCGGTCCCCTATATTCGCAAGAGACCCAGTACTTC
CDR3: CASGPLYSQETQYF

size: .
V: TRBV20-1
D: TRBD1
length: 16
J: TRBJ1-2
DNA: TGCAGTGCTAGAGATCGTAGGGTGGGACAGGGATATGGCTACACCTTC
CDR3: CSARDRRVGQGYGYTF

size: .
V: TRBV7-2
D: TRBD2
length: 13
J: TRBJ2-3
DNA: TGTGCCAGCAGCCGGGGAGGGGAAGATACGCAGTATTTT
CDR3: CASSRGGEDTQYF

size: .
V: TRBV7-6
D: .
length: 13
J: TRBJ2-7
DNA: TGTGCCAGCAGCCAGAAGAGGTCCTACGAGCAGTACTTC
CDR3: CASSQKRSYEQYF

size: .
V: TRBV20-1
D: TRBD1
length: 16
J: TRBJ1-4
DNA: TGCAGTGCTGTTGGACAGGGGGCTTTAACTAATGAAAAACTGTTTTTT
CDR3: CSAVGQGALTNEKLFF

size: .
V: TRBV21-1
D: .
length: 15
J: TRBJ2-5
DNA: TGTGCCAGCAGCTACAAGGACAGGGACCAAGAGACCCAGTACTTC
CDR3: CASSYKDRDQETQYF

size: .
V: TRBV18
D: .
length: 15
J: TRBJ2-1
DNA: TGTGCCAGCTCACCTACCTCCCGGGCTGCGCCGGAGCAGTTCTTC
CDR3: CASSPTSRAAPEQFF

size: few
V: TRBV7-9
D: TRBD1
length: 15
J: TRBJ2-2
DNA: TGTGCCAGTAGCCCGACAGGGCAGAACACCGGGGAGCTGTTTTTT
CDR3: CASSPTGQNTGELFF

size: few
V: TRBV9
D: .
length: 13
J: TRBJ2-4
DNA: TGTGCCAGCAGCGTAGGCGGGCTAGACATTCAGTACTTC
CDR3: CASSVGGLDIQYF

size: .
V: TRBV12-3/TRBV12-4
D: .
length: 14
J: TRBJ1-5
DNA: TGTGCCAGCAGCACAGACTATAGCAATCAGCCCCAGCATTTT
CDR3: CASSTDYSNQPQHF

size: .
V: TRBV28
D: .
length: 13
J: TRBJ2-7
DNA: TGTGCCACCCCGAAGACCAGTCCCTACGAGCAGTACTTC
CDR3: CATPKTSPYEQYF

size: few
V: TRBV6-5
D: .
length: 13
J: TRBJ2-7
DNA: TGTGCCAGCAGCCGCCGCGGACGGTACGAGCAGTACTTC
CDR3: CASSRRGRYEQYF

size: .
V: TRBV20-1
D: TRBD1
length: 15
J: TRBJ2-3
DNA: TGCAGTGCTAGGGGACAGGGTCGGAGCACAGATACGCAGTATTTT
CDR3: CSARGQGRSTDTQYF

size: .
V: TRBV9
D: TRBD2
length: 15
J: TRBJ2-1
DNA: TGTGCCAGCAGCGGGACTAGCGGGGTCTACAATGAGCAGTTCTTC
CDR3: CASSGTSGVYNEQFF

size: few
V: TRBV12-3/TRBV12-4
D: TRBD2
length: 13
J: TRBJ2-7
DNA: TGTGCCAGCAGAGCCTCGGGAGGCTACGAGCAGTACTTC
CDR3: CASRASGGYEQYF

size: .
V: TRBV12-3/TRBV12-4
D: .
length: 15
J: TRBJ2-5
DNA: TGTGCCAGCAGTTTAGGGGAATTAGGCCAAGAGACCCAGTACTTC
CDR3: CASSLGELGQETQYF

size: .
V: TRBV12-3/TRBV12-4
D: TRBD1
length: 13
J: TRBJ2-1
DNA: TGTGCCAGCACCCCCGACAGGGGGCGGAATAAGTTCTTC
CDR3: CASTPDRGRNKFF

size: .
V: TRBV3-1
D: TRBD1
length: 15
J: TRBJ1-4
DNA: TGTGCCAGCAGCTTTCACAGGGGGGGTGATGAAAAACTGTTTTTT
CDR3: CASSFHRGGDEKLFF

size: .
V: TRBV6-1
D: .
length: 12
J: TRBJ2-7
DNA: TGTGCCAGCACGGCCGCCCTAAACGAGCAGTACTTC
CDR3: CASTAALNEQYF

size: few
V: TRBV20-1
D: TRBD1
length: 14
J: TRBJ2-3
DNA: TGCAGTGCTAGAGATGGCAGGGGGTATTATACGCAGTATTTT
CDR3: CSARDGRGYYTQYF

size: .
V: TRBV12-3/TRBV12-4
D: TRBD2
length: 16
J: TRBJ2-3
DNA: TGTGCCAGCAGTCCCACGAGCGGGAGGAGCACAGATACGCAGTATTTT
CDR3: CASSPTSGRSTDTQYF

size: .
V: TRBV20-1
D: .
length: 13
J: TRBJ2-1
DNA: TGCAGTGCAAGTACATCGGTGGGAAATGAGCAGTTCTTC
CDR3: CSASTSVGNEQFF

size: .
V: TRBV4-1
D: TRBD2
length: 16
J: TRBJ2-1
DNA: TGCGCCAGCAGCCAGGAAGGACTAGCGGGAAAAGGGGAGCAGTTCTTC
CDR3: CASSQEGLAGKGEQFF

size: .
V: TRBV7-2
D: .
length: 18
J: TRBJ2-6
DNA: TGTGCCAGCAGCCTGTTAGGGGCGGTTGCCCTCGGGGCCAACGTCCTGACTTTC
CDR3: CASSLLGAVALGANVLTF